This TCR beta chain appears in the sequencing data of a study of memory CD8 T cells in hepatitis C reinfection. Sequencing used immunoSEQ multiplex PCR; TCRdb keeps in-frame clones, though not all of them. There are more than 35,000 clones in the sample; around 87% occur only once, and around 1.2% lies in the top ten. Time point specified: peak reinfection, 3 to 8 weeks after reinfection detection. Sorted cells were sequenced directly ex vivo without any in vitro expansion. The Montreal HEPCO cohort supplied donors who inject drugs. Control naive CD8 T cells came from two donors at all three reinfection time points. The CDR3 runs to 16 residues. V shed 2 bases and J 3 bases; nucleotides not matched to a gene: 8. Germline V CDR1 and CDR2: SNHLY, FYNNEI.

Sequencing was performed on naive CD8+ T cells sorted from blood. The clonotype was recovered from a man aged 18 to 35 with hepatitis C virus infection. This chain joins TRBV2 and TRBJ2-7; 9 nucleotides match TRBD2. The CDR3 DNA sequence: TGTGCCAGCAGTGAATTTGCGGGACTAGCCGACTACGAGCAGTACGTC. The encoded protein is CASSEFAGLADYEQYV.